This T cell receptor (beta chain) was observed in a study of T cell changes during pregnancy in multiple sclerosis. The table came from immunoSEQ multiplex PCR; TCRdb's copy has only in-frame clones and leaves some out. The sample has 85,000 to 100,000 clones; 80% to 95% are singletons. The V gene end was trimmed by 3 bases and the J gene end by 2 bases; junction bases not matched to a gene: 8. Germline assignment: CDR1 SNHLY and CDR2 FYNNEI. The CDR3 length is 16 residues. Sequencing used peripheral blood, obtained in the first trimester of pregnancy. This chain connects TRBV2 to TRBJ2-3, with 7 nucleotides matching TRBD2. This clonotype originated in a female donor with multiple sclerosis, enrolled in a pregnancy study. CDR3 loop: CASSEGASGHTDTQYF. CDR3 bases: TGTGCCAGCAGTGAGGGTGCTAGCGGACACACAGATACGCAGTATTTT.